The source of this T cell receptor beta chain is a study of T cells in Graves' hyperthyroidism and ophthalmopathy (dated by TCRdb to about 2019). For the wider study: TCR V-J signatures able to tell the groups apart were searched for in a discovery cohort of 90 to 100 patients, of whom approximately 40 had Graves' ophthalmopathy and around 57 had stable Graves' hyperthyroidism. The paper reports TCR Vbeta CDR3 sequencing of some 140 peripheral blood samples: 40 or so ophthalmopathy, fewer than 80 hyperthyroidism and around 17 progressor patients. An independent validation cohort of under 20 hyperthyroidism patients and approximately 15 patients who later progressed to ophthalmopathy tested prospective prediction of ophthalmopathy. The approximately 90 discovery patients were randomly split 7:3 into training and test sets. In addition, the study compared T-cell repertoires in thyroid tissue and in blood from several Graves' hyperthyroidism patients. Following sampling, methimazole starting at 30 mg daily was given to hyperthyroidism patients, and high-dose intravenous methylprednisolone was given to ophthalmopathy patients. The research as a whole found: Ophthalmopathy was separated from stable hyperthyroidism by a 13 V-J signature model, with roughly 88% sensitivity and approximately 81% specificity obtained in cross-validation and 80%/75% obtained in testing. Sample size was not statistically predetermined, and investigators were not blinded to group allocation. In validation, progression to ophthalmopathy was predicted by the model with 70% to 71% sensitivity and 72.22% specificity, a median of approximately 7.1 months before onset. Most expanded thyroid clonotypes (frequency above 0.001) were also detected in blood, a finding suggesting that blood repertoires may reflect thyroid immune responses.

The CDR3 numbers 13 residues from cysteine through phenylalanine. The entry retains the CDR3 DNA only, 39 bases that are in frame from base 1. V is reduced by 4 bases and J by 5 bases, leaving a spacing of 8 bases between them. CDR1 and CDR2 are drawn from the germline V gene: KGHSH, LQKENI. This clonotype has just a few counts. Its specific antigen is unknown. No quality values exist for individual bases; no much larger clone is one base distant. Amplification of TCR beta CDR3 regions was carried out from RNA transcripts. A first-round RT-PCR of the TCR CDR3 used the HTBI primer set with the Qiagen OneStep RT-PCR kit. Libraries were constructed in a second round of multiplex PCR, after which size selection and purification were carried out. Libraries were sequenced paired-end with 100 bp reads on an Illumina HiSeq2000. In the original analysis: SOAPnuke was used to process the raw data, with reads discarded if the reads contained adapters or uncalled bases, had a mean Phred below 15, or lacked an exact constant-primer or identifier match. High-quality paired reads were merged with COPE v1.2.5, and unique nucleotide sequences were defined as clonotypes. MiTCR v1.1 was used to align clonotypes to the IMGT TRBV, TRBD and TRBJ reference segments. The analysis was restricted to V-J combinations with a frequency above 0.0001, which together covered roughly 99% of the repertoires. A TCS score was defined as the ratio between F50 (clonal expansion) and ExV (chaos), using BLOSUM62-based TCRdist between CDR3 peptides within each V-J. Welch's t-statistics and random forest reduced roughly 540 V-J features to roughly 13, which were used in a naive Bayes classifier (R e1071). Thyroid-blood repertoire similarity was quantified with the Morisita-Horn index. TCRdb took the public reads, trimmed them with fastp at Q25, ran MiXCR for clone calling and kept in-frame beta chains. Every distinct CDR3 protein forms one entry, paired with its most common genes and DNA. The V and J calls come from TCRdb's annotation, not from the publication. The sample table holds approximately 100,000 distinct CDR3 sequences, of which 35% to 45% were seen once. The ten largest clones take up around 9.6% of the sample.

Stable Graves' hyperthyroidism was defined as no progression to ophthalmopathy during 18 months of follow-up. Hyperthyroidism patients were newly diagnosed, had a disease duration of under 2 months, and were aged 18 to 65 years. Patients with uncontrolled infections, other autoimmune diseases, pregnancy or lactation were excluded. Diagnoses were established on the basis of clinical symptoms, serum thyroxine and TRAb, thyroid ultrasound, and orbital computed tomography. Trizol reagent was used to extract total RNA, and RNA quality was then checked on an Agilent 2100 Bioanalyzer. Here the chain combines TRBV18 and TRBJ1-4, with an unclear D gene assignment. The TCR sequence derives from a woman aged 30 to 39 with Graves' hyperthyroidism. Sample: peripheral blood or thyroid tissue (not recorded which). The CDR3 reads CASSQTENEKLFF. The bases are TGTGCCAGCTCACAAACAGAGAATGAAAAACTGTTTTTT.